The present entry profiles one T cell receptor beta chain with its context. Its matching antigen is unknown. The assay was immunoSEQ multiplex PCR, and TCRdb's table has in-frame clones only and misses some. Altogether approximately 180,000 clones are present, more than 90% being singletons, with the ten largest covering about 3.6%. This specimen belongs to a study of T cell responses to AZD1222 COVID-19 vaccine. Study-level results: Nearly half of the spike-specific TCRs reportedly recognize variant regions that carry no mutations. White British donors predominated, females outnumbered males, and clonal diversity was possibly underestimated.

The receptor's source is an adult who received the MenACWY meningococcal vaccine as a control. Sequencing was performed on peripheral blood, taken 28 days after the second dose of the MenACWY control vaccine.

The CDR3 spells CASSEGLANTYEQYF. The CDR3 DNA reads as TGTGCCAGCAGCGAGGGACTAGCGAACACTTACGAGCAGTACTTC. The chain carries TRBV3-1 (or the pseudogene TRBV3-2) and TRBJ2-7, with 10 nucleotides matching TRBD2. This CDR3 comprises 15 residues. J lost 4 bases, V lost 5 bases, and 8 bases had no gene match. Germline loops: CDR1 LGHDT, CDR2 YNNKEL (reference sequence).